This is a list of T cell receptor beta chains from one sample in a study of blood T cell repertoires in COVID-19. Sequencing was performed with immunoSEQ multiplex PCR; in TCRdb, only in-frame clones are kept and a portion is missing. The sample holds approximately 150,000 clones, around 79% seen once. Sequences were obtained from peripheral blood. Receptors originate from a middle-aged man with active or convalescent COVID-19. Both conserved end residues are part of each CDR3. Each record gives: D gene, V gene, clone size, J gene, CDR3 protein, CDR3 DNA. The D gene is left open where the match is weak. Expanded clones are given a class, and other clones once, few, many or no size at all.

d_gene: NA
v_gene: TRBV6-5
abundance: NA
j_gene: TRBJ1-3
CDR3aa: CASSWDNRGGTIYF
CDR3nt: TGTGCCAGCAGCTGGGACAACCGGGGTGGCACCATATATTTT

d_gene: NA
v_gene: TRBV18
abundance: NA
j_gene: TRBJ1-1
CDR3aa: CASSSIQSRGTEAFF
CDR3nt: TGTGCCAGCTCATCAATACAGTCGAGGGGGACTGAAGCTTTCTTT

d_gene: NA
v_gene: TRBV14
abundance: NA
j_gene: TRBJ2-5
CDR3aa: CASSQDMTRPETQYF
CDR3nt: TGTGCCAGCAGCCAAGATATGACACGGCCTGAGACCCAGTACTTC

d_gene: NA
v_gene: TRBV6-5
abundance: NA
j_gene: TRBJ1-3
CDR3aa: CASSSLHGNTIYF
CDR3nt: TGTGCCAGCAGCTCACTACACGGAAACACCATATATTTT

d_gene: NA
v_gene: TRBV14
abundance: NA
j_gene: TRBJ1-5
CDR3aa: CASSQGSLGSGNQPQHF
CDR3nt: TGTGCCAGCAGCCAAGGTTCCCTGGGGAGCGGCAATCAGCCCCAGCATTTT

d_gene: NA
v_gene: TRBV29-1
abundance: NA
j_gene: TRBJ1-4
CDR3aa: CSVAQGNEKLFF
CDR3nt: TGCAGCGTTGCACAGGGAAATGAAAAACTGTTTTTT

d_gene: NA
v_gene: TRBV18
abundance: NA
j_gene: TRBJ2-3
CDR3aa: CASSPVAPSTDTQYF
CDR3nt: TGTGCCAGCTCACCAGTCGCGCCTAGCACAGATACGCAGTATTTT

d_gene: TRBD1
v_gene: TRBV19
abundance: NA
j_gene: TRBJ1-2
CDR3aa: CASSRGGIGYTF
CDR3nt: TGTGCCAGTTCCCGAGGGGGCATAGGCTACACCTTC

d_gene: TRBD2
v_gene: TRBV7-3
abundance: NA
j_gene: TRBJ2-1
CDR3aa: CASSLAGVGYNEQFF
CDR3nt: TGTGCCAGCAGTTTAGCGGGAGTGGGGTACAATGAGCAGTTCTTC

d_gene: NA
v_gene: TRBV27
abundance: once
j_gene: TRBJ1-5
CDR3aa: CASSFAQGNQPQHF
CDR3nt: TGTGCCAGCAGTTTTGCACAGGGCAATCAGCCCCAGCATTTT

d_gene: NA
v_gene: TRBV7-9
abundance: few
j_gene: TRBJ1-2
CDR3aa: CASSVSGYGYTF
CDR3nt: TGTGCCAGCAGCGTCTCAGGCTATGGCTACACCTTC

d_gene: TRBD2
v_gene: TRBV19
abundance: few
j_gene: TRBJ2-3
CDR3aa: CASSIDSPKSGDGTDTQYF
CDR3nt: TGTGCCAGTAGTATAGATTCCCCTAAAAGCGGGGATGGCACAGATACGCAGTATTTT

d_gene: TRBD2
v_gene: TRBV29-1
abundance: NA
j_gene: TRBJ2-7
CDR3aa: CSVGASGSPGPYEQYF
CDR3nt: TGCAGCGTTGGGGCTAGCGGGAGCCCGGGCCCCTACGAGCAGTACTTC

d_gene: TRBD1
v_gene: TRBV18
abundance: NA
j_gene: TRBJ2-5
CDR3aa: CASSPSRDRVETQYF
CDR3nt: TGTGCCAGCTCACCGTCCCGGGACAGGGTGGAGACCCAGTACTTC

d_gene: NA
v_gene: TRBV25-1
abundance: NA
j_gene: TRBJ1-6
CDR3aa: CASSVEGNSPLHF
CDR3nt: TGTGCCAGCAGTGTAGAGGGTAATTCACCCCTCCACTTT

d_gene: TRBD1
v_gene: TRBV24-1
abundance: NA
j_gene: TRBJ1-1
CDR3aa: CATSVGTATEAFF
CDR3nt: TGTGCCACCAGTGTCGGGACAGCCACTGAAGCTTTCTTT

d_gene: NA
v_gene: TRBV19
abundance: NA
j_gene: TRBJ2-7
CDR3aa: CASSQNYEQYF
CDR3nt: TGTGCCAGTAGTCAGAATTACGAGCAGTACTTC

d_gene: NA
v_gene: TRBV7-3
abundance: once
j_gene: TRBJ2-1
CDR3aa: CASSLTLGYEQFF
CDR3nt: TGTGCCAGCAGCTTAACTCTCGGGTATGAGCAGTTCTTC

d_gene: TRBD2
v_gene: TRBV27
abundance: NA
j_gene: TRBJ2-1
CDR3aa: CASRGTSGRKVGEQFF
CDR3nt: TGTGCCAGCAGGGGGACTAGCGGGAGGAAGGTTGGTGAGCAGTTCTTC

d_gene: NA
v_gene: TRBV27
abundance: NA
j_gene: TRBJ1-6
CDR3aa: CASSGGFGTLHF
CDR3nt: TGTGCCAGCAGTGGGGGGTTCGGAACCCTCCACTTT

d_gene: NA
v_gene: TRBV27
abundance: NA
j_gene: TRBJ1-4
CDR3aa: CASSLSSGTEKLFF
CDR3nt: TGTGCCAGCAGTTTATCCTCGGGGACAGAAAAACTGTTTTTT

d_gene: NA
v_gene: TRBV30
abundance: NA
j_gene: TRBJ2-7
CDR3aa: CAWSRQLGAVQYF
CDR3nt: TGTGCCTGGTCCAGACAGCTGGGGGCTGTGCAGTACTTC

d_gene: NA
v_gene: TRBV27
abundance: NA
j_gene: TRBJ2-7
CDR3aa: CASSLLGDYEQYF
CDR3nt: TGTGCCAGCAGTTTACTAGGGGATTACGAGCAGTACTTC

d_gene: NA
v_gene: TRBV19
abundance: once
j_gene: TRBJ1-3
CDR3aa: CASSVGQTGNTIYF
CDR3nt: TGTGCCAGTAGTGTCGGACAGACTGGAAACACCATATATTTT

d_gene: NA
v_gene: TRBV28
abundance: NA
j_gene: TRBJ2-7
CDR3aa: CASNPQGQGINEQYF
CDR3nt: TGTGCCAGCAACCCCCAGGGGCAGGGGATCAACGAGCAGTACTTC

d_gene: NA
v_gene: TRBV19
abundance: few
j_gene: TRBJ1-5
CDR3aa: CASTPPGESDKPQHF
CDR3nt: TGTGCCAGTACTCCCCCGGGGGAGTCCGATAAGCCCCAGCATTTT

d_gene: NA
v_gene: TRBV28
abundance: NA
j_gene: TRBJ2-7
CDR3aa: CASTPSLESGEQYF
CDR3nt: TGTGCCAGCACCCCTTCCCTTGAGTCGGGGGAGCAGTACTTC

d_gene: TRBD1
v_gene: TRBV19
abundance: once
j_gene: TRBJ2-1
CDR3aa: CASRTGTGPSSYNEQFF
CDR3nt: TGTGCCAGTAGGACCGGGACAGGGCCGAGCTCCTACAATGAGCAGTTCTTC

d_gene: NA
v_gene: TRBV7-8
abundance: NA
j_gene: TRBJ2-5
CDR3aa: CASSLGSAQETQYF
CDR3nt: TGTGCCAGCAGCTTAGGGTCAGCGCAAGAGACCCAGTACTTC

d_gene: NA
v_gene: TRBV11-3
abundance: many
j_gene: TRBJ2-7
CDR3aa: CASGAGVLNGEQYF
CDR3nt: TGTGCCAGCGGCGCAGGGGTTCTTAACGGCGAGCAGTACTTC

d_gene: NA
v_gene: TRBV27
abundance: few
j_gene: TRBJ2-7
CDR3aa: CASSPTSEYEQYF
CDR3nt: TGTGCCAGCAGCCCTACTAGTGAGTACGAGCAGTACTTC

d_gene: NA
v_gene: TRBV19
abundance: few
j_gene: TRBJ2-4
CDR3aa: CASSPRSHIQYF
CDR3nt: TGTGCCAGTAGTCCCAGGTCCCACATTCAGTACTTC

d_gene: NA
v_gene: TRBV7-2
abundance: NA
j_gene: TRBJ2-3
CDR3aa: CASISQGGGPSTDTQYF
CDR3nt: TGTGCCAGCATCTCCCAAGGTGGCGGGCCTAGCACAGATACGCAGTATTTT

d_gene: TRBD2
v_gene: TRBV29-1
abundance: NA
j_gene: TRBJ2-2
CDR3aa: CSVDTSANTGELFF
CDR3nt: TGCAGCGTCGATACTAGCGCGAACACCGGGGAGCTGTTTTTT

d_gene: NA
v_gene: TRBV29-1
abundance: NA
j_gene: TRBJ1-1
CDR3aa: CSVVRSGVNTEAFF
CDR3nt: TGCAGCGTTGTGAGATCAGGGGTTAACACTGAAGCTTTCTTT

d_gene: TRBD2
v_gene: TRBV27
abundance: NA
j_gene: TRBJ2-5
CDR3aa: CASSSSAGGETQYF
CDR3nt: TGTGCCAGCAGTTCCTCAGCGGGAGGAGAGACCCAGTACTTC

d_gene: NA
v_gene: TRBV11-1
abundance: NA
j_gene: TRBJ1-1
CDR3aa: CASTQQGPMNTEAFF
CDR3nt: TGTGCCAGCACCCAACAGGGTCCCATGAACACTGAAGCTTTCTTT